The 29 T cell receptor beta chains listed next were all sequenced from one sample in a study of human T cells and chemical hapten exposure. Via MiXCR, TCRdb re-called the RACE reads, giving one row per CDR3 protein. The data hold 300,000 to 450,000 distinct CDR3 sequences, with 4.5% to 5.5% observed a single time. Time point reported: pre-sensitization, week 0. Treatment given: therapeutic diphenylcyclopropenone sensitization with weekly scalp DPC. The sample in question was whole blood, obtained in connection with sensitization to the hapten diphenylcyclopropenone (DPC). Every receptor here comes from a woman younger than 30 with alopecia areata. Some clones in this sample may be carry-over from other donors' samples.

The CDR3 region has the DNA TGTGCCAGCAGTGGCAAGACAGGGAGGGGTACTGAAGCTTTCTTT. Amino acid sequence: CASSGKTGRGTEAFF. The chain links TRBV6-5 to TRBJ1-1, with 7 bases aligning to TRBD1. The germline V gene has CDR1 MNHEY and CDR2 SVGAGI. V lost 5 bases, J lost 5 bases, and 11 bases stayed unmatched. The CDR3 has 15 residues.

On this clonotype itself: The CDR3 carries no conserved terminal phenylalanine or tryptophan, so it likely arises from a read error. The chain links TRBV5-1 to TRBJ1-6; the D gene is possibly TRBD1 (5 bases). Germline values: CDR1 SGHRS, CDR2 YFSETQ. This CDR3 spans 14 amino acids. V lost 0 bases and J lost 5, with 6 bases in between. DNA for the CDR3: TGCGCCAGCAGCTTGGGACAGAATAATTCACCCCTCCACCTT. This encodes CASSLGQNNSPLHL.

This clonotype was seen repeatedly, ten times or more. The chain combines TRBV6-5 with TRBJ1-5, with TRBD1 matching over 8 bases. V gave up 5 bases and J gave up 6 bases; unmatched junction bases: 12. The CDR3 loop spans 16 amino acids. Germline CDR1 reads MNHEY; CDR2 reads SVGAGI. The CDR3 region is CASSPRTGKSGQPQHF. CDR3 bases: TGTGCCAGCAGTCCCAGGACAGGGAAGTCGGGTCAGCCCCAGCATTTT.

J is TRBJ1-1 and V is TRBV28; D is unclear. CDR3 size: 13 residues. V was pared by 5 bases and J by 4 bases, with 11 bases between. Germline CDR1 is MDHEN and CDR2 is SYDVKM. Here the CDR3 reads CASSLGWGTEAFF. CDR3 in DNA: TGTGCCAGCAGTCTGGGGTGGGGCACTGAAGCTTTCTTT.

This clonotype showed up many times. CDR3 nucleotides: TGTGCCACCAGGGGTAAGGGAGGTAACAGCAATCAGCCCCAGCATTTT. Translated, it gives CATRGKGGNSNQPQHF. The V gene is TRBV15, the J gene TRBJ1-5; D unresolved. The V gene lost 6 bases and the J gene lost 1 base, with 16 bases spanning the gap. Germline V gene sequence: CDR1 LNHNV, CDR2 YYDKDF (reference sequence). CDR3 length equals 16 residues.

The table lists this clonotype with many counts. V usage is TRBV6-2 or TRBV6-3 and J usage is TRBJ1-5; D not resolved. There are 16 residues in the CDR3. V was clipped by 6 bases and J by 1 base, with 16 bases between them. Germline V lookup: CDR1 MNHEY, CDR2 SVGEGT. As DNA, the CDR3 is TGTGCCAGCAGCGAGGGAACTGGTCCCAGCAATCAGCCCCAGCATTTT. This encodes CASSEGTGPSNQPQHF.

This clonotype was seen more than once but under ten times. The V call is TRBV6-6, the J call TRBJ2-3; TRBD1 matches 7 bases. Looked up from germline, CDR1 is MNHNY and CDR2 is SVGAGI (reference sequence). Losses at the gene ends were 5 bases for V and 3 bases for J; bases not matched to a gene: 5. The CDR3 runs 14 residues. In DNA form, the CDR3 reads TGTGCCAGCAGTACAGGGGATTGGACAGATACGCAGTATTTT. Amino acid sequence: CASSTGDWTDTQYF.

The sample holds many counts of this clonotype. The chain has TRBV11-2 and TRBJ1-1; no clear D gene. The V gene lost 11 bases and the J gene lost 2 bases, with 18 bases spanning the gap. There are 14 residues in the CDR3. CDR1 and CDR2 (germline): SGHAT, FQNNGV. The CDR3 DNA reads TGTGCCCTAGCGCCGGGAGGGCTCAACACTGAAGCTTTCTTT. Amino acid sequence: CALAPGGLNTEAFF.

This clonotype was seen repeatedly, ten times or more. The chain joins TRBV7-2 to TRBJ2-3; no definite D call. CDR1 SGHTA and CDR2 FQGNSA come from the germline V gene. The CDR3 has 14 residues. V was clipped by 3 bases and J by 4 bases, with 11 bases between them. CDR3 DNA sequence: TGTGCCAGCAGCTTCGGGCACGGTGCAGATACGCAGTATTTT. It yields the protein CASSFGHGADTQYF.

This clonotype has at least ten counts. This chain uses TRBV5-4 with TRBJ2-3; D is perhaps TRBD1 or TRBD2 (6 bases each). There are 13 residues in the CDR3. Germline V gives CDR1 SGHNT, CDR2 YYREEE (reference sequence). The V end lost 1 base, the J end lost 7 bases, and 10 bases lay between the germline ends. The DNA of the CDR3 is TGTGCCAGCAGCTTGTGGGGGGCAAATACGCAGTATTTT. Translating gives CASSLWGANTQYF.

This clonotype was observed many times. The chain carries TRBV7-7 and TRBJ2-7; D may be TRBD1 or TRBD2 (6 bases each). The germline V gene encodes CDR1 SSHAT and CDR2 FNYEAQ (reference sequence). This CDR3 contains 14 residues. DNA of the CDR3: TGTGCTAGCGGAGGGGGACCCGAGGGGGGCGAGCAGTACTTC. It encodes CASGGGPEGGEQYF.

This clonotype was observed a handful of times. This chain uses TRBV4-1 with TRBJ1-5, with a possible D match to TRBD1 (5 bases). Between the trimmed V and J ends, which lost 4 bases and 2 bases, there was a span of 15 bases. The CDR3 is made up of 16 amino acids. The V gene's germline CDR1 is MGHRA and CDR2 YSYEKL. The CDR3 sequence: CASSRPGPAGNQPQHF. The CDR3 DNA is TGCGCCAGCAGCCGCCCGGGACCAGCTGGCAATCAGCCCCAGCATTTT.

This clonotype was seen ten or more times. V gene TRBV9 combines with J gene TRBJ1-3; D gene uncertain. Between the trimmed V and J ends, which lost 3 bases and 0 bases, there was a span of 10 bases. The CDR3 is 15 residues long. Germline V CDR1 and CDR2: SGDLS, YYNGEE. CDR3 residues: CASSGFGLSGNTIYF. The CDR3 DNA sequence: TGTGCCAGCAGCGGATTTGGACTCTCTGGAAACACCATATATTTT.

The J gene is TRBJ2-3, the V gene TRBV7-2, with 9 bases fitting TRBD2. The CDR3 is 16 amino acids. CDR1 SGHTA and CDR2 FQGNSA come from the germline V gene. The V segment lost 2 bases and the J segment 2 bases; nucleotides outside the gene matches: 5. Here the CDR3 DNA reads TGTGCCAGCAGCTTACTTAGCGGGGGATTCACAGATACGCAGTATTTT. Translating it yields CASSLLSGGFTDTQYF.

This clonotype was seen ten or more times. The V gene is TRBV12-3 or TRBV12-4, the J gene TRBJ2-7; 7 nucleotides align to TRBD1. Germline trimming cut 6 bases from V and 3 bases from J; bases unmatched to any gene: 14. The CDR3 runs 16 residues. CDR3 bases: TGTGCCAGCAGCTATGGGGACAGTCCAGTTCTCTACGAGCAGTACTTC. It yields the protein CASSYGDSPVLYEQYF.

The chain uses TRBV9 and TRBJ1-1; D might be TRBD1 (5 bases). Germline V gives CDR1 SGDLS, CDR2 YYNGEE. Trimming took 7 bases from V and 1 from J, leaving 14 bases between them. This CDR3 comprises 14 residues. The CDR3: CASSWDGGNTEAFF. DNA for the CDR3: TGTGCCAGCTCCTGGGACGGGGGGAACACTGAAGCTTTCTTT.

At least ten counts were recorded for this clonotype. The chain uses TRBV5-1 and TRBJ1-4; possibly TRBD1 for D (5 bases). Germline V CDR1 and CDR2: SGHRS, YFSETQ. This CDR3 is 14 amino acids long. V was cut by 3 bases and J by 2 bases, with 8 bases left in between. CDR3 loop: CASSSGRTNEKLFF. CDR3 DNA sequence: TGCGCCAGCAGCTCAGGGCGCACTAATGAAAAACTGTTTTTT.

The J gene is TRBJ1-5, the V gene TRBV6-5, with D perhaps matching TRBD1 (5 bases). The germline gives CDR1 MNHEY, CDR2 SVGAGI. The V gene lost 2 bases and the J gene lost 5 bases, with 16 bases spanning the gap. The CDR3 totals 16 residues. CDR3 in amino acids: CASSYGGYSSDQPQHF. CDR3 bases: TGTGCCAGCAGTTACGGGGGTTATTCCAGCGATCAGCCCCAGCATTTT.

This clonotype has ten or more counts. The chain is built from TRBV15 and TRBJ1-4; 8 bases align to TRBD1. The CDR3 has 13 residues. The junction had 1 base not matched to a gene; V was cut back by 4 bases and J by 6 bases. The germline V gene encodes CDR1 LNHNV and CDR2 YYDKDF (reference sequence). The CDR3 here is CATSTDRDEKLFF. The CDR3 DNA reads TGTGCCACCAGCACGGACAGGGATGAAAAACTGTTTTTT. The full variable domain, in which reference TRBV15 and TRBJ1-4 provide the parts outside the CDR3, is DAMVIQNPRYQVTQFGKPVTLSCSQTLNHNVMYWYQQKSSQAPKLLFHYYDKDFNNEADTPDNFQSRRPNTSFCFLDIRSPGLGDTAMYLCATSTDRDEKLFFGSGTQLSVL.

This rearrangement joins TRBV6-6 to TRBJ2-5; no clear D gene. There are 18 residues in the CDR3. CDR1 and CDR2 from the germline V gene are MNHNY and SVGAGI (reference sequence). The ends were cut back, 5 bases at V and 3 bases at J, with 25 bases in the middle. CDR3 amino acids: CASSAPPAASGVEETQYF. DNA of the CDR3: TGTGCCAGCAGTGCACCCCCGGCAGCGTCAGGAGTCGAAGAGACCCAGTACTTC.

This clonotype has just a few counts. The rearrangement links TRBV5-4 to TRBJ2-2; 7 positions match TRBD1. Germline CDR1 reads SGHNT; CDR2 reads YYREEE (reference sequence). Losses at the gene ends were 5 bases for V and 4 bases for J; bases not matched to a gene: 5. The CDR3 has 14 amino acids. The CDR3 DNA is TGTGCCAGCAGTTTTCGACAGGGCACCGGGGAGCTGTTTTTT. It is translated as CASSFRQGTGELFF. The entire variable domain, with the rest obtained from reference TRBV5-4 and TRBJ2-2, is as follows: ETGVTQSPTHLIKTRGQQVTLRCSSQSGHNTVSWYQQALGQGPQFIFQYYREEENGRGNFPPRFSGLQFPNYSSELNVNALELDDSALYLCASSFRQGTGELFFGEGSRLTVL.

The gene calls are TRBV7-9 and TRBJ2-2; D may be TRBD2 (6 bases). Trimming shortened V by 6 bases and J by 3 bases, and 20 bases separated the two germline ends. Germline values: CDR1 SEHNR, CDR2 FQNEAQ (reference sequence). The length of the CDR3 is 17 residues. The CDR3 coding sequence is TGTGCCAGCAGAAGCGGCGTCGGGGAGGTAGACACCGGGGAGCTGTTTTTT. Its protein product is CASRSGVGEVDTGELFF.

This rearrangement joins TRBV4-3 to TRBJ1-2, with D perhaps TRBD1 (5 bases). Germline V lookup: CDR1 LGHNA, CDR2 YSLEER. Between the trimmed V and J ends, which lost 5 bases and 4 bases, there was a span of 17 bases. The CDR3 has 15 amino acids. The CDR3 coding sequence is TGCGCCAGCAGCAGAGGCGAGGGGCCGCGCTATGGCTACACCTTC. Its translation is CASSRGEGPRYGYTF.

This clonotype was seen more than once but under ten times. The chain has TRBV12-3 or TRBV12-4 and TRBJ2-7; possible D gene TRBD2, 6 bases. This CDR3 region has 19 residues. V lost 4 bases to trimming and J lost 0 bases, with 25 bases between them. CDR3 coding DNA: TGTGCCAGCAGTTCCGTAAGGCGGGGAGTAATTAGGCTCTCCTACGAGCAGTACTTC. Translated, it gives CASSSVRRGVIRLSYEQYF.

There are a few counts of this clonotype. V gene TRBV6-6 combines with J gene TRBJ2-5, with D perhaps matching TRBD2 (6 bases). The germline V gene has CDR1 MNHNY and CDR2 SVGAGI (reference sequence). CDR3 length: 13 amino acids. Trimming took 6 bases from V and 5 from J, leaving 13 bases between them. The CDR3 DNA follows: TGTGCCAGCAGCACACTAGCTAGGGAGACCCAGTACTTC. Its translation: CASSTLARETQYF.

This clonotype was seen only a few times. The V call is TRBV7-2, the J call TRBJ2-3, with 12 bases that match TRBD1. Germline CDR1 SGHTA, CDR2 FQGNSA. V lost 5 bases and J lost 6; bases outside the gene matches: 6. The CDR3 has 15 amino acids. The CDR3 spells CASSTGDRGLDTQYF. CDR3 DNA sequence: TGTGCCAGCAGCACTGGGGACAGGGGGCTGGATACGCAGTATTTT.

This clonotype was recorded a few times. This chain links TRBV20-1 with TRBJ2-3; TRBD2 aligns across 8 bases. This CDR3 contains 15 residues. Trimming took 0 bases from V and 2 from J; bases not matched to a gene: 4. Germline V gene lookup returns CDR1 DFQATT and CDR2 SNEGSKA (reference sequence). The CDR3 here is CSARDPRGATDTQYF. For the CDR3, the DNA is TGCAGTGCTAGAGACCCGCGGGGGGCCACAGATACGCAGTATTTT.

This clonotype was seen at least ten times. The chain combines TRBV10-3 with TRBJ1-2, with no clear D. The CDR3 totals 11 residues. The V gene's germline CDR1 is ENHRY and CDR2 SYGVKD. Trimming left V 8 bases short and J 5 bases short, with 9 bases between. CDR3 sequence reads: CAIGQVYGYTF. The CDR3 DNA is TGTGCCATCGGTCAGGTTTATGGCTACACCTTC.

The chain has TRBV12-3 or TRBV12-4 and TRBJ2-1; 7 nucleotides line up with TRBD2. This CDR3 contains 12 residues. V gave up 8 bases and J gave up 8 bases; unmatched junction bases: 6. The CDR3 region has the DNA TGTGCCAGCGGACTAGGATTTCATGAGCAGTTCTTC. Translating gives CASGLGFHEQFF.